Below, 32 T cell receptor beta chains from the same sample are listed, as sequenced in a study of OX40 agonist ivuxolimab in advanced cancers. The protocol was immunoSEQ multiplex PCR, while the TCRdb copy is restricted to in-frame clones and leaves out a portion. The top ten clones hold around 4.3% of a sample with 50,000 to 60,000 clones, about four fifths of them seen once. The sequencing used CD4+ or CD8+ T cells sorted from blood, collected in a trial of the OX40 agonist ivuxolimab. The receptors come from an adult with an advanced solid tumor such as melanoma, head and neck, liver or kidney cancer.

The rearrangement links TRBV5-4 to TRBJ2-5; 11 positions match TRBD2. V was pared by 5 bases and J by 5 bases, with 8 bases of the junction left unmatched. The CDR3 runs 15 residues. The V gene's germline CDR1 is SGHNT and CDR2 YYREEE (reference sequence). CDR3 in amino acids: CASRIAGGPEETQYF. The CDR3, as DNA: TGTGCCAGCAGAATAGCGGGAGGGCCCGAGGAGACCCAGTACTTC.

This chain joins TRBV4-1 and TRBJ2-2; 8 bases map to TRBD1. The CDR3 has 15 residues. After removal of 4 bases from V and 7 bases from J, the junction contained 8 bases not matched to a gene. CDR1 is MGHRA, CDR2 YSYEKL, per germline. CDR3 protein: CASSPYQGAGGELFF. The CDR3 nucleotides read TGCGCCAGCAGCCCGTACCAGGGGGCGGGCGGGGAGCTGTTTTTT.

This clone was seen only once. J is TRBJ2-1 and V is TRBV7-8; unclear D gene. The CDR3 consists of 16 residues. Germline assignment: CDR1 SGHVS and CDR2 FQNEAQ. Trimming pared 3 bases from V and 6 bases from J, leaving 18 bases between. The CDR3 protein is CASSLYALSIRNEQFF. CDR3 bases: TGTGCCAGCAGCTTGTACGCCCTTTCGATACGCAATGAGCAGTTCTTC.

This sequence joins TRBV5-5 and TRBJ2-1; 7 nucleotides line up with TRBD1. There are 15 residues in the CDR3. After removal of 0 bases from V and 0 bases from J, the junction contained 0 bases not matched to a gene. Germline V gives CDR1 SGHKS, CDR2 YYEKEE (reference sequence). The CDR3 protein is CASSLGQGSYNEQFF. CDR3 in DNA: TGTGCCAGCAGCTTGGGACAGGGCTCCTACAATGAGCAGTTCTTC.

The V and J genes are TRBV18 and TRBJ2-1; D gene uncertain. Trimming removed 2 bases from V and 2 bases from J, with 10 bases in between. Germline values: CDR1 KGHSH, CDR2 LQKENI. This CDR3 contains 15 residues. This CDR3 reads CASSPYDRAYNEQFF. CDR3 nucleotides: TGTGCCAGCTCACCATATGATAGGGCCTACAATGAGCAGTTCTTC.

J is TRBJ1-6 and V is TRBV6-1; the match to TRBD1 covers 9 bases. The CDR3 totals 13 residues. The V and J ends lost 7 bases and 7 bases, in that order; junction bases with no gene match: 2. Germline V gene sequence: CDR1 MNHNS, CDR2 SASEGT. The CDR3 here is CASTGTGNSPLHF. DNA of the CDR3: TGTGCCAGCACAGGGACAGGGAATTCACCCCTCCACTTT.

The rearrangement uses TRBV5-1 and TRBJ2-3; a weak D match, TRBD2 (6 bases). V was pared by 0 bases and J by 1 base, with 12 bases between. The CDR3 consists of 16 residues. Germline CDR1 reads SGHRS; CDR2 reads YFSETQ. The CDR3: CASSLDGSEGTDTQYF. CDR3 in DNA: TGCGCCAGCAGCTTGGACGGGAGTGAGGGCACAGATACGCAGTATTTT.

The chain carries TRBV10-3 and TRBJ2-1; 9 bases match TRBD2. The CDR3 length is 12 residues. Germline V gene data show CDR1 as ENHRY and CDR2 as SYGVKD. Trimming cost V 2 bases and J 10 bases; bases outside gene matches: 0. CDR3 nucleotides: TGTGCCATCAGTGAGGGACTAGCGGAGCAGTTCTTC. It encodes CAISEGLAEQFF.

The rearrangement links TRBV19 to TRBJ2-3; 8 bases match TRBD2. CDR1 is LNHDA and CDR2 is SQIVND in the germline V gene (reference sequence). The CDR3 is 17 residues long. The ends lost 4 bases at V and 0 bases at J; junction bases unmatched: 9. CDR3 nucleotides: TGTGCCAGTAGTAGGGGGTTAGCGGGACCTAGCACAGATACGCAGTATTTT. This gives the protein CASSRGLAGPSTDTQYF.

This clone was found once. The V gene is TRBV29-1, the J gene TRBJ2-1; D may be TRBD1 (5 bases). Germline V gives CDR1 SQVTM, CDR2 ANQGSEA. With 3 bases removed from V and 1 base from J, the gap between germline ends came to 13 bases. The CDR3 length is 15 residues. The CDR3 region has the DNA TGCAGCGTTGAGCCAAGAAGGGGATCCTACAATGAGCAGTTCTTC. Amino acids: CSVEPRRGSYNEQFF.

The V gene is TRBV7-3, the J gene TRBJ2-1, with 7 bases aligning to TRBD1. J lost 9 bases, V lost 5 bases, and 16 bases had no gene match. The V gene's germline CDR1 is SGHTA and CDR2 FQGTGA. This CDR3 has 16 residues. This CDR3 is CASSPGPGQPGGEQFF. The CDR3 DNA reads TGTGCCAGCAGCCCCGGGCCGGGACAGCCCGGAGGTGAGCAGTTCTTC.

This clone was found a few times. The chain employs TRBV9 and TRBJ2-6; no firm D call. The CDR3 contains 14 residues. The V end was cut by 2 bases, the J end by 2 bases, with 5 bases between. Germline V CDR1 and CDR2: SGDLS, YYNGEE. The CDR3 is CASSVDTGANVLTF. The DNA of the CDR3 is TGTGCCAGCAGCGTCGACACTGGGGCCAACGTCCTGACTTTC.

The chain carries TRBV7-9 and TRBJ2-1; D gene ambiguous. Trimming took 5 bases from V and 7 from J, leaving 9 bases between them. The CDR3 is made up of 12 amino acids. The germline gives CDR1 SEHNR, CDR2 FQNEAQ (reference sequence). CDR3 in amino acids: CASSPLINEQFF. The CDR3 nucleotides read TGTGCCAGCAGCCCCCTAATAAATGAGCAGTTCTTC.

The rearrangement uses TRBV19 and TRBJ2-7; D ambiguous. The CDR3 has 15 residues. The V end lost 1 base, the J end lost 0 bases, and 10 bases lay between the germline ends. CDR1 LNHDA and CDR2 SQIVND come from the germline V gene (reference sequence). This CDR3 is CASSIGARGSYEQYF. The CDR3 DNA reads TGTGCCAGTAGTATAGGGGCTAGAGGCTCCTACGAGCAGTACTTC.

The chain links TRBV19 to TRBJ2-1, with 13 nucleotides matching TRBD2. CDR1 is LNHDA and CDR2 is SQIVND in the germline V gene (reference sequence). After removal of 5 bases from V and 9 bases from J, the junction contained 13 bases not matched to a gene. CDR3 length equals 17 residues. The CDR3 spells CASSPNTGTSGTSEQFF. CDR3 nucleotide sequence: TGTGCCAGTAGTCCTAACACCGGGACTAGCGGGACCAGTGAGCAGTTCTTC. The full variable domain, rest sourced from reference TRBV19 and TRBJ2-1, is DGGITQSPKYLFRKEGQNVTLSCEQNLNHDAMYWYRQDPGQGLRLIYYSQIVNDFQKGDIAEGYSVSREKKESFPLTVTSAQKNPTAFYLCASSPNTGTSGTSEQFFGPGTRLTVL.

This sequence joins TRBV7-9 and TRBJ2-1; D is possibly TRBD1 or TRBD2 (6 bases each). The CDR3 sequence is 17 residues long. Deletions cut 5 bases from V and 9 bases from J, with 26 bases between. The germline CDR1 and CDR2 sequences are SEHNR and FQNEAQ (reference sequence). The CDR3 reads CASSLYKGLPKGGEQFF. Written as DNA, the CDR3 is TGTGCCAGCAGCCTCTACAAAGGACTCCCGAAGGGGGGTGAGCAGTTCTTC.

This sequence joins TRBV7-9 and TRBJ2-7; D is possibly TRBD1 (6 bases). Trimming removed 4 bases from V and 3 bases from J, with 10 bases in between. The CDR3 consists of 13 residues. CDR1 and CDR2 (germline): SEHNR, FQNEAQ (reference sequence). The CDR3 protein is CASSSRGSYEQYF. CDR3 bases: TGTGCCAGCAGCTCTAGGGGGAGCTACGAGCAGTACTTC. Combining the CDR3 with reference TRBV7-9 and TRBJ2-7 gives the whole variable domain DTGVSQNPRHKITKRGQNVTFRCDPISEHNRLYWYRQTLGQGPEFLTYFQNEAQLEKSRLLSDRFSAERPKGSFSTLEIQRTEQGDSAMYLCASSSRGSYEQYFGPGTRLTVT.

This clone was detected only once. The chain recombines TRBV28 with TRBJ2-3, with 8 bases that match TRBD2. The V and J ends lost 0 bases and 1 base, in that order; junction bases with no gene match: 6. The CDR3 covers 17 residues. Per germline, CDR1 MDHEN and CDR2 SYDVKM. The CDR3 region is CASSLWAAGVGTDTQYF. The CDR3 DNA sequence: TGTGCCAGCAGTTTATGGGCAGCGGGAGTAGGCACAGATACGCAGTATTTT. Complete variable domain (other parts from reference TRBV28 and TRBJ2-3): DVKVTQSSRYLVKRTGEKVFLECVQDMDHENMFWYRQDPGLGLRLIYFSYDVKMKEKGDIPEGYSVSREKKERFSLILESASTNQTSMYLCASSLWAAGVGTDTQYFGPGTRLTVL.

The chain is built from TRBV18 and TRBJ2-7, with D perhaps TRBD1 (8 bases). The CDR3 contains 15 residues. Germline assignment: CDR1 KGHSH and CDR2 LQKENI. The V gene lost 3 bases and the J gene lost 7 bases, with 19 bases spanning the gap. The CDR3 sequence: CASSPSSLQGGEQYF. CDR3 bases: TGTGCCAGCTCACCCAGCTCGTTACAGGGGGGGGAGCAGTACTTC.

The chain employs TRBV19 and TRBJ2-1; TRBD2 matches 7 bases. The V segment lost 9 bases and the J segment 2 bases; nucleotides outside the gene matches: 7. The CDR3 is 14 amino acids. Germline-derived CDR1 and CDR2 are LNHDA and SQIVND (reference sequence). The CDR3 DNA is TGTGCCAGCTGCGCTAGCGGTACCTACAATGAGCAGTTCTTC. Translating gives CASCASGTYNEQFF.

The rearrangement links TRBV5-5 to TRBJ2-3; TRBD1 matches 7 bases. V dropped 5 bases and J dropped 4; count of bases not matched to a gene: 10. This CDR3 is built from 15 residues. Looked up from germline, CDR1 is SGHKS and CDR2 is YYEKEE (reference sequence). The CDR3 sequence: CASRNTGVFADTQYF. The CDR3 bases are TGTGCCAGCAGGAACACAGGGGTCTTCGCAGATACGCAGTATTTT.

This clone was seen just once. The V gene is TRBV5-4, the J gene TRBJ1-1, with TRBD1 as a possible D gene (6 bases). The CDR3 is made up of 13 amino acids. Trimming stripped 0 bases from V and 4 bases from J, with 7 bases between. Germline V gene data show CDR1 as SGHNT and CDR2 as YYREEE (reference sequence). CDR3: CASSLGRGTEAFF. CDR3 nucleotides: TGTGCCAGCAGCTTGGGCAGGGGCACTGAAGCTTTCTTT.

J is TRBJ2-4 and V is TRBV28; 7 positions match TRBD1. This CDR3 has 15 residues. With 3 bases clipped from V and 8 bases from J, the junction kept 10 bases outside the gene matches. Per germline, CDR1 MDHEN and CDR2 SYDVKM. The CDR3 DNA sequence: TGTGCCAGCAGTTTTCAACAGGGGAACAGGGACATTCAGTACTTC. Protein sequence: CASSFQQGNRDIQYF. Using reference TRBV28 and TRBJ2-4 for the parts outside the CDR3, the full variable domain is DVKVTQSSRYLVKRTGEKVFLECVQDMDHENMFWYRQDPGLGLRLIYFSYDVKMKEKGDIPEGYSVSREKKERFSLILESASTNQTSMYLCASSFQQGNRDIQYFGAGTRLSVL.

V usage is TRBV2 and J usage is TRBJ1-2; D is ambiguous. Between the trimmed V and J ends, which lost 8 bases and 7 bases, there was a span of 11 bases. The CDR3 covers 11 residues. Germline V gene sequence: CDR1 SNHLY, CDR2 FYNNEI. As DNA, the CDR3 is TGTGCCAGCGCAGGAGACGGTGGCTACACCTTC. This translates into CASAGDGGYTF.

A few counts support this clone. The CDR3 nucleotides are TGTGCCAGCAGCTTAGCAGGGGCGACTGGGGGGGCCAATCAGCCCCAGCATTTT. It codes for CASSLAGATGGANQPQHF. This chain uses TRBV7-9 with TRBJ1-5; the D gene is possibly TRBD1 (6 bases). Germline loops: CDR1 SEHNR, CDR2 FQNEAQ (reference sequence). CDR3 size: 18 residues. The V end lost 0 bases, the J end lost 3 bases, and 18 bases lay between the germline ends.

V gene TRBV5-1 combines with J gene TRBJ2-7; D not resolved. Trimming took off 2 bases at V and 6 bases at J, with 12 bases between the two ends. This CDR3 comprises 13 residues. Germline loops: CDR1 SGHRS, CDR2 YFSETQ. The CDR3 coding sequence is TGCGCCAGCAGCTTCCAGGCGGAAGGCGAGCAGTACTTC. Translating gives CASSFQAEGEQYF.

The rearrangement uses TRBV7-9 and TRBJ2-5, with 11 positions matching TRBD1. The germline gives CDR1 SEHNR, CDR2 FQNEAQ (reference sequence). V shed 6 bases, J shed 3 bases, and the junction held 6 bases outside the gene matches. This CDR3 is built from 15 residues. The CDR3 coding sequence is TGTGCCAGCAGTTGGGGGACAGGGGGTAAAGAGACCCAGTACTTC. Protein: CASSWGTGGKETQYF.

The chain uses TRBV28 and TRBJ2-3; D unresolved. Germline V gives CDR1 MDHEN, CDR2 SYDVKM. V lost 6 bases and J lost 4, with 5 bases in between. The CDR3 consists of 11 residues. The CDR3 region is CASSLADTQYF. The CDR3, as DNA: TGTGCCAGCAGCCTAGCAGATACGCAGTATTTT. The full variable domain, with the rest looked up from reference TRBV28 and TRBJ2-3, is DVKVTQSSRYLVKRTGEKVFLECVQDMDHENMFWYRQDPGLGLRLIYFSYDVKMKEKGDIPEGYSVSREKKERFSLILESASTNQTSMYLCASSLADTQYFGPGTRLTVL.

This clone showed up just once. The V and J genes are TRBV6-1 and TRBJ2-6, with D possibly being TRBD1 (6 bases). Trimming stripped 4 bases from V and 1 base from J, with 14 bases between. CDR1 and CDR2 (germline): MNHNS, SASEGT. The CDR3 loop spans 17 amino acids. The CDR3 loop is CASSAGQFRSGANVLTF. Written as DNA, the CDR3 is TGTGCCAGCAGTGCTGGACAGTTTAGATCTGGGGCCAACGTCCTGACTTTC.

This clone was seen more than once but under ten times. The chain employs TRBV15 and TRBJ1-4; D call uncertain. This CDR3 is built from 15 residues. Trimming took off 1 base at V and 6 bases at J, with 12 bases between the two ends. The germline CDR1 and CDR2 sequences are LNHNV and YYDKDF (reference sequence). CDR3 nucleotide sequence: TGTGCCACCAGCAGAGCCGGCAGATCCGATGAAAAACTGTTTTTT. It specifies CATSRAGRSDEKLFF.

The V gene is TRBV2, the J gene TRBJ1-1; maybe TRBD1 (6 bases). With 0 bases removed from V and 3 bases from J, the gap between germline ends came to 11 bases. Germline CDR1 reads SNHLY; CDR2 reads FYNNEI. CDR3 size: 15 residues. CDR3 nucleotide sequence: TGTGCCAGCAGTGAAGCGAGGGGGGGGTACACTGAAGCTTTCTTT. The encoded protein is CASSEARGGYTEAFF.

V and J are TRBV30 and TRBJ2-7; D perhaps matches TRBD1 (5 bases). This CDR3 has 13 residues. V was clipped by 4 bases and J by 3 bases, with 13 bases between them. Germline V gene lookup returns CDR1 GTSNPN and CDR2 SVGIG (reference sequence). The CDR3 DNA reads as TGTGCCTGGACCCGGGCAGGGCACTACGAGCAGTACTTC. Amino acids: CAWTRAGHYEQYF.